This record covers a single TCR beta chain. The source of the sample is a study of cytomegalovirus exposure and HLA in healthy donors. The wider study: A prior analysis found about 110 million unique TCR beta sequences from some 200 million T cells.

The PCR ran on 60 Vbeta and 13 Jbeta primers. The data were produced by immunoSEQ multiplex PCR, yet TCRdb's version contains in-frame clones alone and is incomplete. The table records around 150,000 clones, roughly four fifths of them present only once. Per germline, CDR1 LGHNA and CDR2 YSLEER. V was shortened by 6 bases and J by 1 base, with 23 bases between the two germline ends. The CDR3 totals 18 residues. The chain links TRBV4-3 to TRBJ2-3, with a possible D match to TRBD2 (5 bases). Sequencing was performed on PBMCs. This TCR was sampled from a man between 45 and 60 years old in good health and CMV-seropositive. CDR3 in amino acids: CASSHLITGDRGTDTQYF. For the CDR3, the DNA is TGCGCCAGCAGTCACCTTATTACCGGGGATAGGGGCACAGATACGCAGTATTTT.